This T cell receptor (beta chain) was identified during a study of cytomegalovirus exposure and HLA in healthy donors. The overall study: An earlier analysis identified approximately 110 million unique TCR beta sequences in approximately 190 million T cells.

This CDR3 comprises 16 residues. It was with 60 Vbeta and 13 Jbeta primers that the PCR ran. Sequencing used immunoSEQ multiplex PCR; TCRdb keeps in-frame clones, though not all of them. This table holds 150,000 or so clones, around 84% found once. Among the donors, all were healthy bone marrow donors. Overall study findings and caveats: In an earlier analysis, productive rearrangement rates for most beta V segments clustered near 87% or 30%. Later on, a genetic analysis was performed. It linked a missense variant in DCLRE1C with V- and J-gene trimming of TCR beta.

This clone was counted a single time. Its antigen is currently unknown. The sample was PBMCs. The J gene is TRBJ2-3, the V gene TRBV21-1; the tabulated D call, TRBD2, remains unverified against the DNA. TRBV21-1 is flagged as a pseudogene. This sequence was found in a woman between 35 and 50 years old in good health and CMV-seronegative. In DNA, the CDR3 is TGTGCCAGCAGCCCGCCGGGAGGGGGGGCAACGAATACGCAGTATTTT. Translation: CASSPPGGGATNTQYF.